Listed here are 29 T cell receptor beta chains from one sample, sequenced in a study of blood T cells in healthy people across ages. Next came a second PCR, run for about 7 to 12 cycles, which used a sample-barcoded 5' primer along with a J-beta primer mix. Each CDR3 protein is one row after TCRdb ran MiXCR on the 5' RACE reads. The profile covers around 970,000 distinct CDR3 sequences, with about 51% appearing a single time and 20% to 25% taken by the ten largest. Sequencing was done on a sample of blood. Source of these receptors: a woman in her sixties in good health.

This rearrangement joins TRBV7-8 to TRBJ2-2, with D possibly being TRBD1 (7 bases). V was trimmed by 5 bases and J by 4 bases, leaving 17 bases between them. The CDR3 totals 16 residues. Germline values: CDR1 SGHVS, CDR2 FQNEAQ. The CDR3 protein is CASSPWAQGGTGELFF. The CDR3 DNA sequence: TGTGCCAGCAGCCCCTGGGCCCAGGGGGGCACCGGGGAGCTGTTTTTT.

J is TRBJ1-6 and V is TRBV11-3, with no clear D. The CDR3 covers 13 residues. CDR1 and CDR2 from the germline V gene are SGHNT and YENEEA. V was pared by 2 bases and J by 11 bases, with 10 bases between. CDR3 loop: CASSLTSSTPLHF. Written as DNA, the CDR3 is TGTGCCAGCAGCTTAACCTCTTCGACACCCCTCCACTTT.

V is TRBV5-1 and J is TRBJ2-7; tentative D call: TRBD2 (5 bases). V gave up 4 bases and J gave up 4 bases, with 21 bases separating them. The germline V gene encodes CDR1 SGHRS and CDR2 YFSETQ. The CDR3 runs 16 residues. Written as DNA, the CDR3 is TGCGCCAGCAGCCGCAGCGGCTACACGATTGATTACGAGCAGTACTTC. This gives the protein CASSRSGYTIDYEQYF. The complete variable domain, with remaining parts taken from reference TRBV5-1 and TRBJ2-7, reads KAGVTQTPRYLIKTRGQQVTLSCSPISGHRSVSWYQQTPGQGLQFLFEYFSETQRNKGNFPGRFSGRQFSNSRSEMNVSTLELGDSALYLCASSRSGYTIDYEQYFGPGTRLTVT.

V is TRBV10-3 and J is TRBJ2-7; TRBD1 matches 8 bases. V shed 4 bases, J shed 3 bases, and the junction held 8 bases outside the gene matches. Germline V CDR1 and CDR2: ENHRY, SYGVKD. The CDR3 spans 15 residues. CDR3 loop: CAISAKQGGGYEQYF. CDR3 bases: TGTGCCATCAGTGCTAAACAGGGGGGAGGCTACGAGCAGTACTTC.

In nucleotides, the CDR3 is TGTGCCAGCAGCGTAGGGGACCTAGATCGAGGTACGCAGTATTTT. Its protein is CASSVGDLDRGTQYF. The rearrangement joins TRBV9 to TRBJ2-3; D possibly uses TRBD1 or TRBD2 (5 bases each). The CDR3 consists of 15 residues. The V end was cut by 0 bases, the J end by 8 bases, with 16 bases between. Germline CDR1 and CDR2: SGDLS and YYNGEE.

This clonotype was counted a few times. The rearrangement uses TRBV25-1 and TRBJ2-2; D uncertain. V lost 6 bases to trimming and J lost 6 bases, with 8 bases between them. CDR1 MGHDK and CDR2 SYGVNS come from the germline V gene. CDR3 size: 12 residues. The CDR3 is CASRGWAGELFF. DNA of the CDR3: TGTGCCAGCAGGGGTTGGGCCGGGGAGCTGTTTTTT.

The V and J genes are TRBV29-1 and TRBJ2-1; D is perhaps TRBD1 or TRBD2 (5 bases each). The assigned J gene may be wrong: the sequence end matches TRBJ2-7 better. The CDR3 length is 15 residues. Germline CDR1 is SQVTM and CDR2 is ANQGSEA. As DNA, the CDR3 is TGCAGCGCCTACTCGTGGGGGAGCTCCTACAATGAGCAGTACTTC. Translation: CSAYSWGSSYNEQYF.

The rearrangement uses TRBV5-1 and TRBJ2-3; D is possibly TRBD2 (5 bases). Trimming stripped 4 bases from V and 1 base from J, with 16 bases between. Germline CDR1 is SGHRS and CDR2 is YFSETQ. This CDR3 comprises 16 residues. The CDR3 sequence is CASSLEAVAGTDTQYF. The CDR3 DNA reads TGCGCCAGCAGCCTGGAGGCAGTGGCGGGCACAGATACGCAGTATTTT.

This sequence joins TRBV2 and TRBJ2-7, with D possibly matching TRBD2 (5 bases). The germline gives CDR1 SNHLY, CDR2 FYNNEI. CDR3 size: 13 residues. The CDR3 is CGTLGQKAYEQYF. The CDR3 region has the DNA TGTGGGACTCTCGGGCAGAAGGCCTACGAGCAGTACTTC.

This clonotype was seen more than once but under ten times. The V gene is TRBV6-2 or TRBV6-3, the J gene TRBJ1-2; 7 bases line up with TRBD1. V shed 5 bases, J shed 7 bases, and the junction held 7 bases outside the gene matches. Germline V CDR1 and CDR2: MNHEY, SVGEGT. This CDR3 is 13 amino acids long. The CDR3 loop is CASSGGTEPGYTF. As DNA, the CDR3 is TGTGCCAGCAGTGGAGGGACAGAACCTGGCTACACCTTC.

This chain uses TRBV7-2 with TRBJ1-5, with 10 bases matching TRBD1. The CDR3 has 16 amino acids. The J segment lost 4 bases and the V segment lost 5 bases, leaving 8 bases of the junction unmatched. Germline V lookup: CDR1 SGHTA, CDR2 FQGNSA. CDR3 loop: CASSTGTGVSNQPQHF. DNA for the CDR3: TGTGCCAGCAGCACCGGGACAGGGGTGAGTAATCAGCCCCAGCATTTT.

This chain joins TRBV2 and TRBJ2-5; 11 positions match TRBD1. Germline lookup yields CDR1 SNHLY and CDR2 FYNNEI. CDR3 length: 15 amino acids. V shed 6 bases and J 1 base; nucleotides not matched to a gene: 4. CDR3 sequence (DNA): TGTGCCAGCAGGGGACAGGGGGTTGCCCAAGAGACCCAGTACTTC. The encoded protein is CASRGQGVAQETQYF.

This clonotype was seen more than once but under ten times. This chain links TRBV7-2 with TRBJ2-1, with 10 bases fitting TRBD2. The junction had 14 bases not matched to a gene; V was cut back by 5 bases and J by 10 bases. This CDR3 is 16 amino acids long. In germline, CDR1 is SGHTA, CDR2 FQGNSA. CDR3 in amino acids: CASSTARGLAVAEQFF. CDR3 nucleotides: TGTGCCAGCAGCACCGCCCGAGGACTAGCGGTGGCCGAGCAGTTCTTC.

This clonotype was counted only a few times. This sequence joins TRBV7-9 and TRBJ2-5; a possible D gene is TRBD2 (6 bases). CDR1 is SEHNR and CDR2 is FQNEAQ in the germline V gene (reference sequence). Between the trimmed V and J ends, which lost 8 bases and 1 base, there was a span of 14 bases. The CDR3 runs to 14 residues. CDR3 amino acids: CASVSSGFQETQYF. DNA of the CDR3: TGTGCCAGCGTTAGTAGCGGCTTCCAAGAGACCCAGTACTTC.

The chain combines TRBV10-2 with TRBJ1-5; the D gene is possibly TRBD1 (5 bases). V shed 6 bases and J shed 0 bases, with 12 bases lying between them. The CDR3 is 15 residues long. From germline, CDR1 is WSHSY and CDR2 SAAADI. CDR3 sequence: CASRPPGDSNQPQHF. CDR3 DNA: TGCGCCAGCAGGCCTCCGGGGGATAGCAATCAGCCCCAGCATTTT.

This clonotype was observed at least ten times. V and J are TRBV7-6 and TRBJ2-5; D uncertain. Germline V gives CDR1 SGHVS, CDR2 FNYEAQ. The V end lost 8 bases, the J end lost 5 bases, and 3 bases lay between the germline ends. This CDR3 comprises 9 residues. The CDR3 protein is CASGETQYF. In DNA, the CDR3 is TGTGCCAGCGGGGAGACCCAGTACTTC.

The table lists this clonotype with a few counts. V gene TRBV6-2 or TRBV6-3 combines with J gene TRBJ2-1; no firm D call. Trimming stripped 2 bases from V and 8 bases from J, with 13 bases between. This CDR3 is built from 14 residues. Germline lookup yields CDR1 MNHEY and CDR2 SVGEGT. CDR3 in amino acids: CASSYGRLKDEQFF. The DNA for the CDR3 is TGTGCCAGCAGTTACGGGCGACTTAAGGATGAGCAGTTCTTC.

This clonotype has more than one count but fewer than ten. V is TRBV29-1 and J is TRBJ2-5, with TRBD1 matching over 11 bases. Germline V gives CDR1 SQVTM, CDR2 ANQGSEA. This CDR3 region has 13 residues. Unmatched junction bases numbered 5, after V lost 6 bases and J lost 5 bases. The CDR3 coding sequence is TGCAGCGTGAGGGGACAGGGGGGTGAGACCCAGTACTTC. This translates into CSVRGQGGETQYF.

This clonotype was observed a handful of times. The V call is TRBV4-2, the J call TRBJ1-2; D possibly corresponds to TRBD1 (5 bases). Trimming pared 0 bases from V and 1 base from J, leaving 12 bases between. Germline loops: CDR1 LGHNA, CDR2 YNFKEQ. This CDR3 comprises 16 residues. The CDR3: CASSQDLPGDNYGYTF. For the CDR3, the DNA is TGTGCCAGCAGCCAAGATCTTCCGGGGGATAACTATGGCTACACCTTC.

V and J are TRBV28 and TRBJ1-2, with a weak D call TRBD1 (5 bases). The germline gives CDR1 MDHEN, CDR2 SYDVKM. The CDR3 spans 13 residues. Trimming shortened V by 4 bases and J by 4 bases, and 10 bases separated the two germline ends. CDR3 sequence reads: CASSSDSSYGYTF. The DNA for the CDR3 is TGTGCCAGCAGTTCAGACAGCAGCTATGGCTACACCTTC.

The V call is TRBV5-1, the J call TRBJ2-5; no reliable D call. The V end was cut by 6 bases, the J end by 1 base, with 13 bases between. The V gene's germline CDR1 is SGHRS and CDR2 YFSETQ. CDR3 length equals 14 residues. CDR3 sequence (DNA): TGCGCCAGCAACCCGGTCGGGCTCCAAGAGACCCAGTACTTC. This encodes CASNPVGLQETQYF. Full variable domain (rest looked up from reference TRBV5-1 and TRBJ2-5): KAGVTQTPRYLIKTRGQQVTLSCSPISGHRSVSWYQQTPGQGLQFLFEYFSETQRNKGNFPGRFSGRQFSNSRSEMNVSTLELGDSALYLCASNPVGLQETQYFGPGTRLLVL.

The chain has TRBV29-1 and TRBJ2-7; TRBD1 agrees at 11 bases. Germline CDR1 SQVTM, CDR2 ANQGSEA. The ends lost 2 bases at V and 0 bases at J; junction bases unmatched: 6. CDR3 length equals 16 residues. In DNA form, the CDR3 reads TGCAGCGTTGAAAGGGTGGACAGGGGGCCCTCCTACGAGCAGTACTTC. Translating gives CSVERVDRGPSYEQYF.

V gene TRBV30 combines with J gene TRBJ2-5, with 7 bases identical to TRBD1. The J call may not be correct, given that the DNA end is closer to TRBJ2-7. Looked up from germline, CDR1 is GTSNPN and CDR2 is SVGIG (reference sequence). The CDR3 extends over 13 amino acids. The CDR3 DNA is TGTGCCTGGAGTGTGATAGGGGGCCACGAGCAGTACTTC. Translated: CAWSVIGGHEQYF.

The table lists this clonotype with a few counts. The J gene is TRBJ1-2, the V gene TRBV12-3 or TRBV12-4; D might be TRBD1 (6 bases). The CDR3 has 16 amino acids. V was pared by 0 bases and J by 4 bases, with 15 bases between. CDR3 protein: CASSLAPGALGYGYTF. CDR3 DNA sequence: TGTGCCAGCAGTTTAGCGCCAGGGGCGCTTGGCTATGGCTACACCTTC.

This chain connects TRBV7-2 to TRBJ2-1; TRBD1 is a possible D gene (5 bases). The V end was cut by 5 bases, the J end by 2 bases, with 16 bases between. Germline lookup yields CDR1 SGHTA and CDR2 FQGNSA. The CDR3 is 16 amino acids. The CDR3 DNA sequence: TGTGCCAGCAGCCCAGGGTATACCCGGACCTACAATGAGCAGTTCTTC. This encodes CASSPGYTRTYNEQFF.

The sample holds a few counts of this clonotype. One end of the junction varies from germline; a read error may be responsible. J is TRBJ2-2 and V is TRBV5-1, with 7 bases identical to TRBD1. This CDR3 comprises 15 residues. Germline loops: CDR1 SGHRS, CDR2 YFSETQ. In nucleotides, the CDR3 is TGTGCCAGCAGTTTAGGGACAGCGAACACCGGGGAGCTGTTTTTT. Its translation: CASSLGTANTGELFF.

This sequence joins TRBV7-2 and TRBJ2-1; D unclear. The closer fit of TRBJ2-7 to the DNA end suggests the J call may be wrong. Germline V gene sequence: CDR1 SGHTA, CDR2 FQGNSA. The CDR3 runs 15 residues. The CDR3 here is CASSLLYSGSNEQYF. In DNA form, the CDR3 reads TGTGCCAGCAGCTTACTTTACTCCGGGTCCAACGAGCAGTACTTC.

The rearrangement joins TRBV9 to TRBJ2-1, with TRBD2 identical over 7 bases. In germline, CDR1 is SGDLS, CDR2 YYNGEE. With 0 bases clipped from V and 12 bases from J, the junction kept 12 bases outside the gene matches. This CDR3 is 15 amino acids long. The CDR3: CASSVAGLVFSGQFF. The CDR3 nucleotides are TGTGCCAGCAGCGTAGCAGGACTAGTGTTTAGTGGGCAGTTCTTC.

V usage is TRBV6-6 and J usage is TRBJ2-7, with D possibly TRBD2 on 5 matching bases. This CDR3 is built from 14 residues. Germline lookup yields CDR1 MNHNY and CDR2 SVGAGI (reference sequence). V shed 0 bases and J shed 3 bases, with 9 bases lying between them. In nucleotides, the CDR3 is TGTGCCAGCAGTTACTCAGCCGGGAACTACGAGCAGTACTTC. Its translation: CASSYSAGNYEQYF.